The entry below describes one T cell receptor beta chain. Noted time point: newly diagnosed GD, antithyroid drugs for less than 3 months. The TCR library was made from RNA extracted from PBMCs. Each of the patients was recruited from an endocrinology department situated in Xi'an, China. CDR3-region Arm-PCR and iRepertoire HTBI primers produced the TCR beta libraries. TCRdb itself ran the multiplex PCR reads through MiXCR, one entry per CDR3 protein. The table has fewer than 500,000 distinct CDR3 sequences, under 20% seen once; the top ten hold more than 10%. The sample belongs to a study of regulatory T cells in long-lasting Graves disease. Per germline, CDR1 SGHRS and CDR2 YFSETQ. The CDR3 is 16 amino acids. After removal of 0 bases from V and 3 bases from J, the junction contained 8 bases not matched to a gene. In addition, the sample was reused for a study of T cells in Graves' hyperthyroidism and ophthalmopathy. Per that study: A model of 13 V-J pairs discriminated ophthalmopathy from stable hyperthyroidism.

The chain is built from TRBV5-1 and TRBJ2-5; 7 bases line up with TRBD1. This clonotype was sampled from a man aged 40-50 years with Graves disease. This sample comprised peripheral blood mononuclear cells (PBMCs), obtained at new diagnosis, from a patient treated with antithyroid drugs. The CDR3 DNA is TGCGCCAGCAGCTTGGGGCGGAGGCAGGGGGAAGAGACCCAGTACTTC. Its protein product is CASSLGRRQGEETQYF. The whole variable domain, filled in from reference TRBV5-1 and TRBJ2-5, reads KAGVTQTPRYLIKTRGQQVTLSCSPISGHRSVSWYQQTPGQGLQFLFEYFSETQRNKGNFPGRFSGRQFSNSRSEMNVSTLELGDSALYLCASSLGRRQGEETQYFGPGTRLLVL.